Below, one T cell receptor (beta chain) is given with its context. The CDR3 totals 12 residues. CDR1 MGHRA and CDR2 YSYEKL come from the germline V gene. V lost 6 bases to trimming and J lost 3 bases, with 6 bases between them. The record originates from a study of blood T cell repertoires in COVID-19. As for the study in general: The United States, Italy and Spain supplied acute and convalescent COVID-19 samples. T cells, B-cell-depleted T cells, or PBMCs supplied cDNA or gDNA.

Source study methods: Estimation of nucleated cell counts was performed using reference gene primer amplification. The assay was immunoSEQ multiplex PCR, and TCRdb's table has in-frame clones only and misses some. The DNA gave D and trimming, while V, J and clone size come from that table. Found here are roughly 25,000 clones, roughly 70% of them singletons; the top ten hold 6% to 9.5%. V usage is TRBV4-1 and J usage is TRBJ1-3; D perhaps matches TRBD1 (5 bases). The specimen sequenced was peripheral blood. The sequence was obtained from a man aged 60 to 69 with active or convalescent COVID-19. The CDR3 region has the DNA TGCGCCAGCAGGGGGCGTGGAAACACCATATATTTT. Protein product: CASRGRGNTIYF.